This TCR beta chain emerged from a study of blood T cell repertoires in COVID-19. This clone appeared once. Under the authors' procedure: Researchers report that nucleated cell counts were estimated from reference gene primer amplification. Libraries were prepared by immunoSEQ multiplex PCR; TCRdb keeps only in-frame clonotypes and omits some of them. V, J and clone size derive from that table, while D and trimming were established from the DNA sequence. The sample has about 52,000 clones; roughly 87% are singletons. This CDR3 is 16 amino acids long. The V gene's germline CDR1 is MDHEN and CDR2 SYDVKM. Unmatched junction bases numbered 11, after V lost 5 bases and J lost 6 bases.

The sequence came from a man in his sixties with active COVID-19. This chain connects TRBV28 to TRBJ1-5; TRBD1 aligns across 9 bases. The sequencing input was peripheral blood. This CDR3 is CASSTSGTGIGQPQHF. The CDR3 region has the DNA TGTGCCAGCAGTACCTCCGGGACAGGGATTGGTCAGCCCCAGCATTTT.